This TCR beta chain was recorded in a study of shared T cell receptors in the human thymus (dated by TCRdb to the early 2020s). For the wider study: The study investigated the way shared, self-reactive T-cell receptor alpha chains are produced in the human thymus.

Counted from cysteine to phenylalanine, this CDR3 has 17 amino acids. Solely the CDR3 DNA is kept, with 51 bases framed from the first base. A remark on this clone: It lacks a known antigen. Per-base quality was not reported, and no clone a single base away is much larger than it.

The method was the immunoSEQ multiplex PCR assay. Not all clones reach the TCRdb copy of this immuneACCESS table, which keeps in-frame sequences only. Checked studies attribute under half of the gap to unresolved V genes and leave the rest unexplained. In all, the sample holds 540,000 or so clones, and about 84% of those were seen once. The biggest ten clones account for about 0.013% of the sample. This sample was shared with a second study, whose subject was human thymus T cells. As the second publication notes: Donors were immunologically healthy infants undergoing open corrective cardiac surgery for congenital heart defects in Finland. Thymus tissue was collected as surgical resects that were removed during corrective cardiac surgery. Both the thymic and the peripheral blood repertoires appeared to show biased V and J gene segment usage. The related research reported highly overlapping thymic TCR repertoires among unrelated individuals. The study described the TCR alpha and beta repertoires in under ten infant thymus samples and a few matching peripheral blood samples. The infant donors were about 7 to 244 days old, and the cohort included a handful of males and a couple of females. Thymocytes were released mechanically from tissue and stored at -70 °C as pellets of roughly 8.5-32 million cells. Genomic DNA was extracted from frozen cell pellets with a QIAsymphony instrument. Using the immunoSEQ multiplex PCR assay, the TCRB and TCRAD loci were amplified from a standardized quantity of quality-controlled genomic DNA. The V(D)J region was spanned by amplicons of a length sufficient to cover the CDR3 and to identify V and J genes. The commercial immunoSEQ service was used to sequence amplicons on an Illumina platform. Primer bias and sequencing errors were corrected using previously described methods, and TCRAD and TCRB definitions followed the IMGT database. Analysis of the repertoires was done with immunoSEQ Analyzer 3.0 and VDJTools and included basic statistics, V/J segment usage, diversity estimates, rarefaction and pairwise overlap. Diversity was estimated using the Chao1, ChaoE, Efron-Thisted, Shannon and inverse Simpson indices, and was also estimated on datasets down-sampled to the size of the smallest sample. Repertoire overlap used strict matching of CDR3 nucleotide sequence, V gene and J gene, with Jaccard-based multidimensional scaling clustering. On average, thymus samples gave 800,000 or so unique TCRB clonotypes, whereas blood samples gave around 80,000.

This sequence originates from a boy under two years old with a congenital heart defect. Donor details come from another sample of the same person, matched by shared clones. Sample: thymocytes. The rearranged segments are TRBV21-1 and TRBJ2-1; TRBD1, the D gene given by the table, was not confirmed from the DNA. TRBV21-1 is a listed pseudogene. This receptor carries the CDR3 CASSKALQGPNHNEQFF. The base sequence is TGTGCCAGCAGCAAAGCGCTGCAGGGGCCGAACCACAATGAGCAGTTCTTC.